This TCR beta chain was identified during a study of shared clonotypes between healthy human individuals. The CDR3 is made up of 13 amino acids. V was shortened by 1 base and J by 7 bases, with 11 bases between the two germline ends. Germline V gene data show CDR1 as SGHTA and CDR2 as FQGNSA. Some clones are missing from TCRdb's copy, which holds only in-frame ones; the method was immunoSEQ multiplex PCR. The sample gives around 370,000 clones, 90% to 97% of which show up once; about 0.32% is in the top ten. Material: memory CD8+ T cells sorted from blood. Indicated subset: CD45RO+ cells pooled with CCR7-negative TemRA cells. The chain employs TRBV7-2 and TRBJ2-7; D uncertain. This clonotype was obtained from a young man in good health. The CDR3, as DNA: TGTGCCAGCAGCTTAGACCCAAAAAGGGAGCAGTACTTC. This gives the protein CASSLDPKREQYF. Complete variable domain (other parts from reference TRBV7-2 and TRBJ2-7): GAGVSQSPSNKVTEKGKDVELRCDPISGHTALYWYRQSLGQGLEFLIYFQGNSAPDKSGLPSDRFSAERTGGSVSTLTIQRTQQEDSAVYLCASSLDPKREQYFGPGTRLTVT.